This is a list of T cell receptor beta chains from one sample in a study of blood T cell repertoires in COVID-19. TCRdb's copy holds only in-frame clones and misses some; the assay was immunoSEQ multiplex PCR. The data contain 300,000 to 350,000 clones, nearly 90% of them seen just once; the ten biggest clones take up 4% to 5.5%. The sample comprised PBMCs or T cells enriched from blood (not recorded which). Receptors originate from a woman between 18 and 29 years old with acute COVID-19. Each CDR3 is given with its conserved first and last residue. The order of the fields is J gene, V gene, CDR3 protein.

j_call: TRBJ2-1; v_call: TRBV5-1; cdr3_aa: CASSWGDLNNEQFF
j_call: TRBJ2-1; v_call: TRBV18; cdr3_aa: CASSLDSQDREQFF
j_call: TRBJ1-4; v_call: TRBV28; cdr3_aa: CASSSPGQGRRNEKLFF
j_call: TRBJ1-6; v_call: TRBV3-1/TRBV3-2; cdr3_aa: CASSPDRYNSPLHF
j_call: TRBJ2-1; v_call: TRBV28; cdr3_aa: CASSLVLQGALGEQFF
j_call: TRBJ1-1; v_call: TRBV9; cdr3_aa: CASSASGQGNTEAFF
j_call: TRBJ1-2; v_call: TRBV19; cdr3_aa: CASSTSGTGVLGYTF
j_call: TRBJ2-4; v_call: TRBV29-1; cdr3_aa: CSVEGQGAGENIQYF
j_call: TRBJ2-1; v_call: TRBV6-1; cdr3_aa: CASSEDYSYNEQFF
j_call: TRBJ1-4; v_call: TRBV27; cdr3_aa: CASSLSGGRTATNEKLFF
j_call: TRBJ1-2; v_call: TRBV7-3; cdr3_aa: CASGPGTDYGYTF
j_call: TRBJ2-1; v_call: TRBV11-2; cdr3_aa: CASSLGAGALNEQFF
j_call: TRBJ2-1; v_call: TRBV5-1; cdr3_aa: CASSFSSSYNEQFF
j_call: TRBJ2-1; v_call: TRBV11-3; cdr3_aa: CASSSGLAGVHEQFF
j_call: TRBJ1-3; v_call: TRBV5-1; cdr3_aa: CASSGATGNTIYF
j_call: TRBJ2-3; v_call: TRBV5-5; cdr3_aa: CASSLSGRVAAYSTDTQYF
j_call: TRBJ2-2; v_call: TRBV5-1; cdr3_aa: CASSLSGAFTGELFF
j_call: TRBJ2-3; v_call: TRBV29-1; cdr3_aa: CSARRYSGGGRTSSTDTQYF
j_call: TRBJ2-7; v_call: TRBV11-2; cdr3_aa: CASSRVAGGSYEQYF
j_call: TRBJ2-3; v_call: TRBV5-1; cdr3_aa: CASSPSLAGDTDTQYF
j_call: TRBJ2-7; v_call: TRBV28; cdr3_aa: CASSLRDSQYF
j_call: TRBJ2-7; v_call: TRBV19; cdr3_aa: CASSIVSGDTYEQYF
j_call: TRBJ1-5; v_call: TRBV10-3; cdr3_aa: CAIREANQPQHF
j_call: TRBJ1-2; v_call: TRBV6-2/TRBV6-3; cdr3_aa: CASSYRAGASYGYTF
j_call: TRBJ2-7; v_call: TRBV6-5; cdr3_aa: CASSPGTGVNEQYF
j_call: TRBJ1-1; v_call: TRBV19; cdr3_aa: CASTLQFSLMNTEAFF
j_call: TRBJ2-1; v_call: TRBV2; cdr3_aa: CASSETSGVDNEQFF
j_call: TRBJ2-7; v_call: TRBV2; cdr3_aa: CASSPRQGIYEQYF
j_call: TRBJ1-1; v_call: TRBV29-1; cdr3_aa: CATTGLGTEAFF
j_call: TRBJ2-1; v_call: TRBV14; cdr3_aa: CASSQVAGSSYNEQFF
j_call: TRBJ2-7; v_call: TRBV2; cdr3_aa: CASSEAANEQYF
j_call: TRBJ1-6; v_call: TRBV20-1; cdr3_aa: CSASPGFYNSPLHF
j_call: TRBJ2-1; v_call: TRBV5-1; cdr3_aa: CASTNGGSSYNEQFF
j_call: TRBJ1-2; v_call: TRBV18; cdr3_aa: CASSPPRDRGQEGYTF